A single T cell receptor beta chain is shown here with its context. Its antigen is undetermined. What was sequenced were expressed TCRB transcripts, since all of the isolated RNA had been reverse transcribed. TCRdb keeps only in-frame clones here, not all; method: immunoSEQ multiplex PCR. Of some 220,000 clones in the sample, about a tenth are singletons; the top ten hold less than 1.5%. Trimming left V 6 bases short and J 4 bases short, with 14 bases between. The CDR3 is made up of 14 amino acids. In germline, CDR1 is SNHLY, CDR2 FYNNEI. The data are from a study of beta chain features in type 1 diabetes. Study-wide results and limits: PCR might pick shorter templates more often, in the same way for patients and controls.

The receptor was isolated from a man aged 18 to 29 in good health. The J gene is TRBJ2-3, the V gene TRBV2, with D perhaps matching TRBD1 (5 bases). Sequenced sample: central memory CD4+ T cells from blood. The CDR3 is CASRKTDTPDTQYF. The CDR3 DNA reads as TGTGCCAGCAGGAAAACGGACACCCCAGATACGCAGTATTTT.